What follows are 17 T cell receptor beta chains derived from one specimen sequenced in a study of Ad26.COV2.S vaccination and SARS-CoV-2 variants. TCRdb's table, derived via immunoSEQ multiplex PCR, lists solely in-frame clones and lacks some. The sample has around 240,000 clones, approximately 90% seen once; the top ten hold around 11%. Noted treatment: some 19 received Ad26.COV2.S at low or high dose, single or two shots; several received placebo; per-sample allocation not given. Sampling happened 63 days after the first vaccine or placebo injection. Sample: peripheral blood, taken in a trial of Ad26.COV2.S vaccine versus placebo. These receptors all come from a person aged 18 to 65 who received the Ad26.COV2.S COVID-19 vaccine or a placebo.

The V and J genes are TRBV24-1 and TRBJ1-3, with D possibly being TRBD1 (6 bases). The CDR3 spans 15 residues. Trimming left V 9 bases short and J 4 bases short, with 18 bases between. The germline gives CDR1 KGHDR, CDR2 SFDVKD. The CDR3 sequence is CATSGSGGRGNTIYF. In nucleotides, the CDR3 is TGTGCCACCTCTGGGTCGGGGGGGCGCGGAAACACCATATATTTT.

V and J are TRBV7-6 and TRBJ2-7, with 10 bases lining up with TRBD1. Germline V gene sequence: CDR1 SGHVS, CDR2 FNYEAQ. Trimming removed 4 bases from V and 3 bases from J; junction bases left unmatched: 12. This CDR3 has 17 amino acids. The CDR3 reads CASSSIRDRGRVYEQYF. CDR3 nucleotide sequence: TGTGCCAGCAGCTCAATAAGAGACAGGGGGCGCGTCTACGAGCAGTACTTC.

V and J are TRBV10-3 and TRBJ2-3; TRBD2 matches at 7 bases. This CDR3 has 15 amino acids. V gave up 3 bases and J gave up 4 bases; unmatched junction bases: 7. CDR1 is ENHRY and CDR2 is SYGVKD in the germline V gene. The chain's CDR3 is CAISDVGEGPDTQYF. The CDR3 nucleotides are TGTGCCATCAGTGATGTGGGGGAGGGGCCAGATACGCAGTATTTT.

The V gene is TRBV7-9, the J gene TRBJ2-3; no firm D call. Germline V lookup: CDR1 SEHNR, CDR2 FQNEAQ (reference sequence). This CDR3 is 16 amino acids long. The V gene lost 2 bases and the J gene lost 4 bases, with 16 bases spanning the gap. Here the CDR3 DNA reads TGTGCCAGCAGCTTAAGGCCAGAAGGGAAGGCAGATACGCAGTATTTT. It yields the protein CASSLRPEGKADTQYF.

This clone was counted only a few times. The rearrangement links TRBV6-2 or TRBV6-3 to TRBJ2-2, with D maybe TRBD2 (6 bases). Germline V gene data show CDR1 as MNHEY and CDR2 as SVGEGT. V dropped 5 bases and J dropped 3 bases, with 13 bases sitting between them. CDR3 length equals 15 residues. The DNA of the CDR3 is TGTGCCAGCAGTAGGAGGGTTCGGGACACCGGGGAGCTGTTTTTT. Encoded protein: CASSRRVRDTGELFF.

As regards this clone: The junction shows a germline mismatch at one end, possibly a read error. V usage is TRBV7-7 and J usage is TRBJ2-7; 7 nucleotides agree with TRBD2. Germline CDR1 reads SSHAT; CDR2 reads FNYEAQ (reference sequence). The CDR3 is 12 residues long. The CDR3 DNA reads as TGTGCTAGCAGCTTCGACGGGAGGGAGCAGTACTTC. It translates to CASSFDGREQYF.

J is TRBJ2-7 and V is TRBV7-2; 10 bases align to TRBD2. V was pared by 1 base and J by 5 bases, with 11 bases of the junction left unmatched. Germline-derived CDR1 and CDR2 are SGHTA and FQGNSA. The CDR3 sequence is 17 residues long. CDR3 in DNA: TGTGCCAGCAGCTTAGTCCCGCTAGCGGGAGAATTTAACGAGCAGTACTTC. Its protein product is CASSLVPLAGEFNEQYF.

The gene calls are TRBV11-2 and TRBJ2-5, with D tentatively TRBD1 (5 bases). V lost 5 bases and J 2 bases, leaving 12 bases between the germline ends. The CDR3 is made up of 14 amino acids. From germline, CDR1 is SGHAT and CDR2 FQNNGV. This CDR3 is CASSLGVGQETQYF. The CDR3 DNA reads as TGTGCCAGCAGCCTAGGGGTCGGTCAAGAGACCCAGTACTTC.

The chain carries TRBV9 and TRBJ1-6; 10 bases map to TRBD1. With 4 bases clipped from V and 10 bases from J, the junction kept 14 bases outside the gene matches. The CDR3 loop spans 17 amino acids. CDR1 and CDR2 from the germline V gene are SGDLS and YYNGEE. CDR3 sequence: CASSTLPGQGFGSPLHF. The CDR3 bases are TGTGCCAGCAGCACCCTCCCGGGACAGGGGTTTGGATCACCCCTCCACTTT.

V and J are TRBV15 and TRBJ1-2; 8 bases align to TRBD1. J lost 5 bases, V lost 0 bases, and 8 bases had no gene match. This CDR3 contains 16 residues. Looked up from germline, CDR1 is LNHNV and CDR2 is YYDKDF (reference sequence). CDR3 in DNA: TGTGCCACCAGCAGAGATCGGCCCGACAGGGGATATGGCTACACCTTC. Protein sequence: CATSRDRPDRGYGYTF.

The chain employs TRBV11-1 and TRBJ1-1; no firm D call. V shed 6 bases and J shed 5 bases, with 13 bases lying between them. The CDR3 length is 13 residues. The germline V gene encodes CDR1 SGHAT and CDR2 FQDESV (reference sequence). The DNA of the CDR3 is TGTGCCAGCAGAAACGAGGCGGGAACTGAAGCTTTCTTT. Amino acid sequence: CASRNEAGTEAFF. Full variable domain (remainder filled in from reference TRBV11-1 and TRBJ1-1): EAEVAQSPRYKITEKSQAVAFWCDPISGHATLYWYRQILGQGPELLVQFQDESVVDDSQLPKDRFSAERLKGVDSTLKIQPAELGDSAMYLCASRNEAGTEAFFGQGTRLTVV.

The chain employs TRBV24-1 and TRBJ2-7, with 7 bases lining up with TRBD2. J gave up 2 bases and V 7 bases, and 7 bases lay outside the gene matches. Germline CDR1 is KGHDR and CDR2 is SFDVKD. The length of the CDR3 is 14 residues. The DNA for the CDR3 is TGTGCCACCAGCCCCGGGAGGATTCCCTACGAGCAGTACTTC. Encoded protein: CATSPGRIPYEQYF.

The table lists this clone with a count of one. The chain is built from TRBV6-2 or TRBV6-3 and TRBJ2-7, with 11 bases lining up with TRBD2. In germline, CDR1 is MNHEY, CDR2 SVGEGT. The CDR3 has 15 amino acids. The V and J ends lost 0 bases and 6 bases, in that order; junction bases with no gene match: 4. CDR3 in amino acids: CASSYSNLAGGEQYF. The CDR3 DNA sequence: TGTGCCAGCAGTTACTCGAATCTAGCGGGAGGCGAGCAGTACTTC.

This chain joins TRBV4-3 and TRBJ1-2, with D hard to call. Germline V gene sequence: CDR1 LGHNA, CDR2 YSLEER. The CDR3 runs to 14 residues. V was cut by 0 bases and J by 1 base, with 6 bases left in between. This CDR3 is CASSQDHSNYGYTF. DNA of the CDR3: TGCGCCAGCAGCCAAGATCACAGTAACTATGGCTACACCTTC.

The CDR3 DNA sequence: TGTGCCAGCAGTCCGGACGGGACCTACGAGCAGTACTTC. This codes for CASSPDGTYEQYF. This chain joins TRBV27 and TRBJ2-7; D might be TRBD2 (5 bases). The germline V gene encodes CDR1 MNHEY and CDR2 SMNVEV (reference sequence). Trimming took off 5 bases at V and 2 bases at J, with 10 bases between the two ends. The CDR3 consists of 13 residues.

The CDR3 reads CASSPLGAMNTEAFF. CDR3 nucleotide sequence: TGTGCCAGCAGCCCGTTAGGAGCTATGAACACTGAAGCTTTCTTT. The chain recombines TRBV7-2 with TRBJ1-1; D ambiguous. CDR3 size: 15 residues. Germline CDR1 is SGHTA and CDR2 is FQGNSA. The ends were cut back, 5 bases at V and 0 bases at J, with 13 bases in the middle.

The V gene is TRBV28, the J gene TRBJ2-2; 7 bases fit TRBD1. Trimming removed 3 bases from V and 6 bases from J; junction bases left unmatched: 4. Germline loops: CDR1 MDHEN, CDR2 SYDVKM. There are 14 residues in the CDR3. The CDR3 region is CASSFYDRAGELFF. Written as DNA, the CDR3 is TGTGCCAGCAGTTTTTACGACAGGGCCGGGGAGCTGTTTTTT.